This TCR beta chain was recovered during a study of blood T cell repertoires in COVID-19. For the study at large: Samples taken during acute and convalescent COVID-19 were collected in the United States, Italy and Spain. Sources were T cells, B-cell-depleted T cells, or PBMCs; the material itself was cDNA or gDNA.

V was pared by 0 bases and J by 9 bases, with 9 bases between. Germline V gene sequence: CDR1 LNHNV, CDR2 YYDKDF (reference sequence). The CDR3 has 13 residues. Original handling: Amplified reference gene primers provided the basis for estimating nucleated cell counts. Profiled with immunoSEQ multiplex PCR; TCRdb holds only in-frame clones, not every one. For V, J and clone size, that table is used; D and trimming come from the DNA. The sample records under 300,000 clones, about 90% being singletons. The clonotype comes from a woman younger than 30 who had recovered from COVID-19. The chain recombines TRBV15 with TRBJ2-1, with unresolved D. The sample was PBMCs or T cells enriched from blood (not recorded which). CDR3 nucleotides: TGTGCCACCAGCAGAGATGGCAGTGCTGAGCAGTTCTTC. The encoded protein is CATSRDGSAEQFF.